The rows below give T cell receptor beta chains drawn from one sample of a study of cytomegalovirus exposure and HLA in healthy donors. TCRdb's copy holds only in-frame clones and misses some; the assay was immunoSEQ multiplex PCR. This table holds 230,000 or so clones, 88% found once. Specimen: PBMCs. The receptor set was obtained from a woman aged 18-29 years in good health and CMV-seronegative. The CDR3 runs from the conserved cysteine through the conserved F or W. D genes are given only for firm matches. The size of a clone is reported for some rows only, either as once, few or many, or as a class for expanded clones.

CDR3nt: TGTGCCACCAGCCGGTCCCCTAGCGATGAGCAGTTCTTC
CDR3aa: CATSRSPSDEQFF
v_gene: TRBV15
d_gene: NA
abundance: few
j_gene: TRBJ2-1

CDR3nt: TGCGCCAGCAGTGTTAACGGGGGTCCTGATACGCAGTATTTT
CDR3aa: CASSVNGGPDTQYF
v_gene: TRBV10-2
d_gene: NA
abundance: NA
j_gene: TRBJ2-3

CDR3nt: TGTGCCAGCAGTGAAGGGGGCAGGGGAGGACGAGCTTTCTTT
CDR3aa: CASSEGGRGGRAFF
v_gene: TRBV28
d_gene: TRBD1
abundance: NA
j_gene: TRBJ1-1

CDR3nt: TGTGCCAGCAGCTTGTTTTTATCGGACAGGGGTAAAGAGACCCAGTACTTC
CDR3aa: CASSLFLSDRGKETQYF
v_gene: TRBV5-6
d_gene: TRBD1
abundance: NA
j_gene: TRBJ2-5

CDR3nt: TGTGCCAGCACTACAAAAGCGGGATTCTACAATGAGCAGTTCTTC
CDR3aa: CASTTKAGFYNEQFF
v_gene: TRBV6-1
d_gene: TRBD2
abundance: NA
j_gene: TRBJ2-1

CDR3nt: TGTGCCAGCAGTCTAGCGGACTCCTACGAGCAGTACTTC
CDR3aa: CASSLADSYEQYF
v_gene: TRBV6-6
d_gene: TRBD2
abundance: NA
j_gene: TRBJ2-7

CDR3nt: TGTGCCCAGTTGGCCCCTCTCAATGAGCAGTTCTTC
CDR3aa: CAQLAPLNEQFF
v_gene: TRBV30
d_gene: NA
abundance: NA
j_gene: TRBJ2-1

CDR3nt: TGTGCCAGCAGCCCTGACACCACCCATGAAAAACTGTTTTTT
CDR3aa: CASSPDTTHEKLFF
v_gene: TRBV11-2
d_gene: NA
abundance: NA
j_gene: TRBJ1-4

CDR3nt: TGCGCCAGCAGCTTGCTTCCGGGGGGGGAAGCTTTCTTT
CDR3aa: CASSLLPGGEAFF
v_gene: TRBV5-1
d_gene: NA
abundance: NA
j_gene: TRBJ1-1

CDR3nt: TGTGCCATCAGTGAGTCTCGGGGAAAGGGGGCCCAGCCCCAGCATTTT
CDR3aa: CAISESRGKGAQPQHF
v_gene: TRBV10-3
d_gene: TRBD1
abundance: once
j_gene: TRBJ1-5

CDR3nt: TGTGCCAGCAGCTTAGCGGGAGGAACATCAGAGACCCAGTACTTC
CDR3aa: CASSLAGGTSETQYF
v_gene: TRBV5-4
d_gene: TRBD2
abundance: once
j_gene: TRBJ2-5

CDR3nt: TGTGCCAGCAGTTTATATTCAGGGATAGACAATGAGCAGTTCTTC
CDR3aa: CASSLYSGIDNEQFF
v_gene: TRBV27
d_gene: NA
abundance: once
j_gene: TRBJ2-1

CDR3nt: TGTGCCAGCAGTTACGCAGGGGAGACCTATGGCTACACCTTC
CDR3aa: CASSYAGETYGYTF
v_gene: TRBV6-6
d_gene: NA
abundance: NA
j_gene: TRBJ1-2